This TCR beta chain originates from a study of shared clonotypes between healthy human individuals (dated by TCRdb to about 2020). As for the study more broadly: A couple of women and three men aged 18 to 49 years were included in the cohort. Blood TCR repertoires of five healthy adults were deeply sequenced to estimate repertoire size and the extent of clonotype sharing between individuals. To increase sequencing depth and limit assay-specific biases, different laboratories used diverse techniques to prepare libraries and sequence TCR repertoires. Per donor, leukapheresis produced somewhere between about 0.85 and 10 billion PBMCs. Here is what the overall study found, with its caveats: Pairwise subsampling indicated that sequencing depth was expected to affect the degree of clonotype sharing among donors. Because the study included only a small number of donors, the genetic and exposure-history diversity represented was limited. Sampling was restricted to blood, and TCR repertoires in tissue are likely to differ from TCR repertoires in blood.

Donors were healthy HIV-negative adults with no recently reported acute infections or vaccinations. Every donor was a Caucasian adult residing in Nashville, Tennessee, USA. For unsorted samples, approximately 81 million PBMCs were counted, and genomic DNA was extracted using the QIAamp DNA Blood Mini kit. Blood was obtained by leukapheresis, after which PBMCs were separated by Ficoll-Histopaque density gradient centrifugation and cryopreserved in liquid nitrogen vapor phase. With respect to this clone: Its antigen is still unknown. No base qualities exist here, and no much larger clone lies one base off it.

V is pared back by 4 bases and J by 8 bases, with 15 bases lying between the germline termini. From the cysteine up to the phenylalanine, the CDR3 has a length of 14 residues. Only CDR3 DNA is held: 42 bases, read in frame from base 1. Taken from the germline V gene, the CDR1 and CDR2 loops are SGHTA and FQGNSA. TCR CDR3 regions were amplified from genomic DNA by multiplex PCR using the deep immunoSEQ assay. Extracted genomic DNA from each cell subset was spread evenly across all wells of several immunoSEQ 96-well plates, with each plate serving as a replicate. Each replicate PCR for unsorted PBMC received roughly 300 ng genomic DNA, equal to tens of thousands of T cell genomes. Ten immunoSEQ deep assay plates were used to sequence unsorted PBMC genomic DNA. Purified libraries were quantified with a Qubit 3.0 fluorometer, sized on a Bioanalyzer 2100, and re-quantified with the KAPA Library Quantification kit. Every immunoSEQ 96-well plate was sequenced on a dedicated single-read 150-cycle Illumina NextSeq 550 flow cell. Concerning the study's data processing: Because the immunoSEQ output included only junctional sequences and no quality scores, the filtering could not be the same as the filtering used for full-length reads. To assign V/J genes and CDR3, sequences were annotated using PyIR, a Python wrapper for IgBLAST v1.9, with IMGT germline references. Any read was removed if the V/J assignment was weak (E-value above 1e-6), the CDR3 was missing, or the read contained stop codons, out-of-frame junctions, or ambiguous translated residues. A V3J clonotype was defined by an identical inferred V gene, J gene, and CDR3 amino acid sequence. Percentage overlap between repertoires was computed as shared unique clonotypes divided by the size of the smaller repertoire. Richness of each repertoire was evaluated using RTK rarefaction, the Chao1 estimator, and Recon v2.1 estimates of unobserved clonotypes. Held by TCRdb, this immuneACCESS table contains in-frame sequences only and omits some clones. Under half of the omission traces to an unresolved V gene where checked; the cause of the rest is unknown. V and J calls and clone size are as listed in that table; D and trimming were resolved from the DNA. The sample data list about 470,000 clones, and roughly three quarters of these were observed just once. Less than 15% of the sample is taken by the ten largest.

The sequence was obtained from a woman in her forties in good health. Some clones in this sample may be carry-over from other donors' samples. Sequenced: PBMCs. The chain employs TRBV7-2 and TRBJ2-1; no confident D gene assignment can be made. CDR3 protein: CASSSYHLWDEQFF. The nucleotide sequence is TGTGCCAGCAGCTCGTACCACTTATGGGATGAGCAGTTCTTC.